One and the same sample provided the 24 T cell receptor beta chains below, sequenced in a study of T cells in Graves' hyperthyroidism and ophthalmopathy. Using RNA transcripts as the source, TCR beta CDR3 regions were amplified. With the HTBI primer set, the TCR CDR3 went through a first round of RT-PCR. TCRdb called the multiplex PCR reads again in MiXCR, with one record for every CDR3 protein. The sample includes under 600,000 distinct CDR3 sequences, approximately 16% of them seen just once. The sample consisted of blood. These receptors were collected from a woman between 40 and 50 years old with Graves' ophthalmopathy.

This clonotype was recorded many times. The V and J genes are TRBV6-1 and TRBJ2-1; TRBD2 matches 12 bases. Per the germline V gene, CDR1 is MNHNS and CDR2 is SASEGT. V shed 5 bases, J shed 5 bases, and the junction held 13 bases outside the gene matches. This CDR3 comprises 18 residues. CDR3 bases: TGTGCCAGCAGTTTTCGGACTAGCGGGACCCCTTTAAACAATGAGCAGTTCTTC. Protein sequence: CASSFRTSGTPLNNEQFF.

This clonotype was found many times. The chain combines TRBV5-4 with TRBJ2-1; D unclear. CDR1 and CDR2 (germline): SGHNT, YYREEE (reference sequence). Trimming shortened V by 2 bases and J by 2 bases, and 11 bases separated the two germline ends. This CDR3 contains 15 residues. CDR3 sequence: CASSFGPRTYNEQFF. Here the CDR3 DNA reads TGTGCCAGCAGCTTTGGTCCCCGGACCTACAATGAGCAGTTCTTC.

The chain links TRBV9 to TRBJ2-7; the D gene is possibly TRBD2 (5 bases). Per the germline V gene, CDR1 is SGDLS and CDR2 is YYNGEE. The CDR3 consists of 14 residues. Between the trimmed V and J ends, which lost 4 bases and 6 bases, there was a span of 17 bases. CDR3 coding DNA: TGTGCCAGCAGCCCCTTGAGGTCCGAGGGCGAGCAGTACTTC. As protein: CASSPLRSEGEQYF.

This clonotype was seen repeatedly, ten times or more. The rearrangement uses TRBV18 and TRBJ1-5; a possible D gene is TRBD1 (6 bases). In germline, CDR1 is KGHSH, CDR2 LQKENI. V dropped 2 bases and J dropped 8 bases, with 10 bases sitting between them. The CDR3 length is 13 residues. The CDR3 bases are TGTGCCAGCTCACCAGACAGGCGGGAGCCCCAGCATTTT. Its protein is CASSPDRREPQHF.

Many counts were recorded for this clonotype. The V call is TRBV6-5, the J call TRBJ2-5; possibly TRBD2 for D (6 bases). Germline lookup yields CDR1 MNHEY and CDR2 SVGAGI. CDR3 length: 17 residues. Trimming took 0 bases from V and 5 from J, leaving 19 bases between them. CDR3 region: CASSYSSTRGAVETQYF. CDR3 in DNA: TGTGCCAGCAGTTACTCGAGTACGCGGGGAGCTGTGGAGACCCAGTACTTC.

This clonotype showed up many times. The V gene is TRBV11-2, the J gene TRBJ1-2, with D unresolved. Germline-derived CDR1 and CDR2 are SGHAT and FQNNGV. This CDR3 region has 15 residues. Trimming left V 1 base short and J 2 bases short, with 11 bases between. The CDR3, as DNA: TGTGCCAGCAGCTTAGGGCCGGGGATAAACTATGGCTACACCTTC. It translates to CASSLGPGINYGYTF.

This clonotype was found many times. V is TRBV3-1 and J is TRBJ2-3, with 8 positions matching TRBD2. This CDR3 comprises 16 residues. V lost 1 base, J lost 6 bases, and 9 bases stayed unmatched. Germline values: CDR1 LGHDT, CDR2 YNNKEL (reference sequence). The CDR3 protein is CASSQGDSGVADTQYF. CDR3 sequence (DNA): TGTGCCAGCAGCCAAGGAGATAGCGGGGTCGCGGATACGCAGTATTTT.

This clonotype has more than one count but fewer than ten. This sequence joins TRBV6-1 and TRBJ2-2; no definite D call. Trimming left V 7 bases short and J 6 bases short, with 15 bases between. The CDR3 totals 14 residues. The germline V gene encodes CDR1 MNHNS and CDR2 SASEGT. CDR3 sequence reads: CASTVSFLSGELFF. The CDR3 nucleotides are TGTGCCAGCACGGTCAGTTTTCTTTCCGGGGAGCTGTTTTTT.

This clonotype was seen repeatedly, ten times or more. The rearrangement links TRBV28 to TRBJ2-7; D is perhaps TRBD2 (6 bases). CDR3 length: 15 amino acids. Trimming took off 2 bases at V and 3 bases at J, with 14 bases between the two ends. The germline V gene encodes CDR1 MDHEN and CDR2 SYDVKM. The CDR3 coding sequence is TGTGCCAGCAGTTTAGACGGAGGGCTCAACTACGAGCAGTACTTC. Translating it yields CASSLDGGLNYEQYF.

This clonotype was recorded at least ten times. The CDR3 loop is CASSGAGRTDTQYF. CDR3 DNA sequence: TGTGCCAGCAGTGGGGCGGGTCGCACAGATACGCAGTATTTT. The gene calls are TRBV6-1 and TRBJ2-3, with D tentatively TRBD2 (5 bases). V shed 4 bases and J shed 1 base, with 9 bases lying between them. CDR1 MNHNS and CDR2 SASEGT come from the germline V gene. CDR3 length: 14 residues.

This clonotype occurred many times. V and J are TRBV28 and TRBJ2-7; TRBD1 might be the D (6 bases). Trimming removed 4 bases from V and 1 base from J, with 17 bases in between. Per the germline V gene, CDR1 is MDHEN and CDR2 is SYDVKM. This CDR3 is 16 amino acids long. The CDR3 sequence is CASSSLFKGVSYEQYF. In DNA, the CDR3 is TGTGCCAGCAGTTCCCTCTTCAAGGGGGTGTCCTACGAGCAGTACTTC. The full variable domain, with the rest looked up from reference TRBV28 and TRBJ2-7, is DVKVTQSSRYLVKRTGEKVFLECVQDMDHENMFWYRQDPGLGLRLIYFSYDVKMKEKGDIPEGYSVSREKKERFSLILESASTNQTSMYLCASSSLFKGVSYEQYFGPGTRLTVT.

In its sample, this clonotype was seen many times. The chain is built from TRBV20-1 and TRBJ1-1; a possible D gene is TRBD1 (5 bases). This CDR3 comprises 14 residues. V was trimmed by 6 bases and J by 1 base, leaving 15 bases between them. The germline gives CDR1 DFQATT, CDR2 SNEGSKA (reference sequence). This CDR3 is CSAPRPGPNTEAFF. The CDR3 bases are TGCAGTGCCCCACGGCCAGGGCCGAACACTGAAGCTTTCTTT.

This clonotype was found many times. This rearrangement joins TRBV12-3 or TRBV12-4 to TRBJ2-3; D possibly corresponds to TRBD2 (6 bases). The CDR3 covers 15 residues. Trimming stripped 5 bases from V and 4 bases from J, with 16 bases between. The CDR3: CASSLPRGNADTQYF. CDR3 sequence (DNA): TGTGCCAGCAGTCTCCCTCGGGGGAACGCAGATACGCAGTATTTT.

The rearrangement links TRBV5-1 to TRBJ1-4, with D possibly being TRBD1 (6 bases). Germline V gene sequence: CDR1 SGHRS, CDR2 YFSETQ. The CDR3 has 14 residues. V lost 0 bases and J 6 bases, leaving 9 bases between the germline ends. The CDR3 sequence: CASSLGGLDEKLFF. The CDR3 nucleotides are TGCGCCAGCAGCTTGGGGGGGCTGGATGAAAAACTGTTTTTT.

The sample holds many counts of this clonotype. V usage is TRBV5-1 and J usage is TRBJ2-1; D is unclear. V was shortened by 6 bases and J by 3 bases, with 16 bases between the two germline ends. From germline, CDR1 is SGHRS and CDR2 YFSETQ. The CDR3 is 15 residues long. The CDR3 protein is CASTPRAALYNEQFF. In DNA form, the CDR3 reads TGCGCCAGCACTCCCAGAGCCGCGCTCTACAATGAGCAGTTCTTC.

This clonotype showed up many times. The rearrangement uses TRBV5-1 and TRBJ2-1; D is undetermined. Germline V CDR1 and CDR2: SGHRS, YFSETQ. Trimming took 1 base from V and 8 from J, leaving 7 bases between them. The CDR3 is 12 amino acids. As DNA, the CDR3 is TGCGCCAGCAGCTTGAGTCTCGATGAGCAGTTCTTC. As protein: CASSLSLDEQFF. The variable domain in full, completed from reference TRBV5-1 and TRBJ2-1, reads KAGVTQTPRYLIKTRGQQVTLSCSPISGHRSVSWYQQTPGQGLQFLFEYFSETQRNKGNFPGRFSGRQFSNSRSEMNVSTLELGDSALYLCASSLSLDEQFFGPGTRLTVL.

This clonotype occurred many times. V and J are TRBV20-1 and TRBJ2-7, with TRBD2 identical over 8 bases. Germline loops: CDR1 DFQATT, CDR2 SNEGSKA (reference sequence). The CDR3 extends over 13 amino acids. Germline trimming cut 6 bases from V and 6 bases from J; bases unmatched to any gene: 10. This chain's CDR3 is CSAPTSGRGEQYF. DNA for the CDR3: TGCAGTGCGCCCACTAGCGGCCGGGGCGAGCAGTACTTC.

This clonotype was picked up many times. CDR3 region: CSARDNRVADIQYF. CDR3 DNA sequence: TGCAGTGCTAGAGATAACAGGGTCGCGGACATTCAGTACTTC. The chain employs TRBV20-1 and TRBJ2-4, with a tentative D call TRBD1 (6 bases). CDR1 and CDR2 from the germline V gene are DFQATT and SNEGSKA (reference sequence). CDR3 length: 14 residues. Trimming cost V 0 bases and J 8 bases, with 14 bases left between them.

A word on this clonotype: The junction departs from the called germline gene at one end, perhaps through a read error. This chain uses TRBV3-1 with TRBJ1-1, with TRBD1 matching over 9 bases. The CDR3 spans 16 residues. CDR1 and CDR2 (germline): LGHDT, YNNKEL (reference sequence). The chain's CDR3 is CASSQGGTGLNTEALF. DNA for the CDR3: TGTGCCAGCAGCCAAGGGGGGACAGGGCTGAACACTGAAGCTCTCTTT.

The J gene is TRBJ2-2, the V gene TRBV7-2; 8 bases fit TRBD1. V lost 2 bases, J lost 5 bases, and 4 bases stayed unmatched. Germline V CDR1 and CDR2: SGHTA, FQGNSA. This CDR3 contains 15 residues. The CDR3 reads CASSLRTGTTGELFF. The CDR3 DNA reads TGTGCCAGCAGCTTAAGGACAGGGACGACCGGGGAGCTGTTTTTT.

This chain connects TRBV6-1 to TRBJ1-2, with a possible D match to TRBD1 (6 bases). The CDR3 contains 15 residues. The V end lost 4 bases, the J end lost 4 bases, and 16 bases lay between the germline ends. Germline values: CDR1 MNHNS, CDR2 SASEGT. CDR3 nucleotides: TGTGCCAGCAGTGTTGGGGACACCCTGGGCTATGGCTACACCTTC. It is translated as CASSVGDTLGYGYTF.

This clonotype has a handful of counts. CDR3 sequence (DNA): TGTGCCAGTAAGACAGGGCCGGGCAGCCTGAGCTCTGGGGCCAACGTCCTGACTTTC. It specifies CASKTGPGSLSSGANVLTF. The V gene is TRBV6-1, the J gene TRBJ2-6; 7 bases align to TRBD1. Germline V gives CDR1 MNHNS, CDR2 SASEGT. V dropped 9 bases and J dropped 0; count of bases not matched to a gene: 17. The CDR3 runs to 19 residues.

The CDR3 DNA sequence: TGTGCCAGCAGTTCCCGAGTCTGGACAGGGCAGCCCGGGGAGCTGTTTTTT. It specifies CASSSRVWTGQPGELFF. V and J are TRBV6-9 and TRBJ2-2, with 8 bases fitting TRBD1. The V segment lost 4 bases and the J segment 6 bases; nucleotides outside the gene matches: 13. The germline CDR1 and CDR2 sequences are MNHGY and SVAAGI. The CDR3 consists of 17 residues.

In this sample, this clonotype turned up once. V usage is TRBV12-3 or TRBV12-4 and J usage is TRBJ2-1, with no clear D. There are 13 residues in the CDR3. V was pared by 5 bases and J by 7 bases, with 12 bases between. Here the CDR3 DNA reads TGTGCCAGCAGTGGCTGGTCCTCGAATGAGCAGTTCTTC. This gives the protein CASSGWSSNEQFF.